This T cell receptor (beta chain) was recorded in a study of neurological immune-mediated disorders. The authors produced cDNA by 5'RACE using 10-nucleotide random UMIs. TCRdb re-called the 5' RACE reads through MiXCR, storing one row per CDR3 protein. This table holds about 99,000 distinct CDR3 sequences, less than 14% found once. The sample holds many counts of this clonotype. What it recognizes is unknown. Stated time point: longitudinal time-point 3. Unsorted libraries were generated from 2 million PBMCs. These cells had been stored in RNAlater at -80 C. The CDR3 runs to 16 residues. V lost 5 bases and J lost 0, with 14 bases in between. Germline V CDR1 and CDR2: MGHRA, YSYEKL. Points from the study as a whole: Because no CDR3 amino acid sequences were shared across subjects by expanded clones, private repertoires were suggested in all groups. The most TCR clonal expansion was seen in HTLV-1-associated myelopathy, and the least was seen in multiple sclerosis, which fell below healthy controls.

Source material: PBMCs. The V call is TRBV4-1, the J call TRBJ2-1; TRBD1 is a possible D gene (5 bases). The sequence came from a female donor with HTLV-1-associated myelopathy (HAM/TSP). CDR3 sequence reads: CASSNADTDSYNEQFF. The CDR3 DNA follows: TGCGCCAGCAGCAACGCGGACACTGACTCCTACAATGAGCAGTTCTTC.